This TCR beta chain was sequenced in a study of regulatory T cells in long-lasting Graves disease. Study details: Positivity for TSH receptor antibodies plus over 5 years of antithyroid drugs meant persistent Graves' disease.

The time point: persistent/refractory GD, antithyroid drugs over 5 years with positive TRAb. PBMCs were the source of the RNA used for TCR sequencing. One endocrinology department in Xi'an, China, was where patients came from. To make TCR beta libraries, researchers used iRepertoire HTBI primers and Arm-PCR of CDR3 regions. In the authors' workflow: About 62 TRBV and about 15 TRBJ segments were identified across samples. Each CDR3 protein is one row after TCRdb ran MiXCR on the multiplex PCR reads. None of the V and J calls come from the authors' own analysis; TCRdb made them. The sample has 420,000 or so distinct CDR3 sequences, about a quarter seen once. Trimming cost V 6 bases and J 4 bases; bases outside gene matches: 13. Germline assignment: CDR1 SGHAT and CDR2 FQNNGV. CDR3 length equals 16 residues. Study-level results: Among samples with persistent disease, TRBV28, TRBJ1-2 and TRBJ2-5 were favored.

As concerns this clonotype: The antigen remains undetermined.

The receptor comes from a female donor with Graves disease. Sequenced material: peripheral blood mononuclear cells (PBMCs), taken when the disease was refractory, from a patient treated with antithyroid drugs. The chain recombines TRBV11-2 with TRBJ2-3; 7 bases agree with TRBD2. The DNA for the CDR3 is TGTGCCAGCAGTCTCCGATCTAGCGGTACTTCAGATACGCAGTATTTT. This gives the protein CASSLRSSGTSDTQYF.